The clone carrying this TCR beta chain was seen only a few times. What it binds is not known. The length of the CDR3 is 15 residues. Per germline, CDR1 SGHTA and CDR2 FQGNSA. Trimming removed 5 bases from V and 1 base from J; junction bases left unmatched: 6. The data were taken from a study of glioma-infiltrating T cells. At the level of the study: Glioblastomas were WHO grade IV, sampled at first diagnosis; low-grade were grade II. Blood libraries targeted roughly 4.5- to 11-fold coverage of 750,000 to 1,000,000 T cells. Broader study findings: Patients with low tissue-blood divergence carried a signature set of shared blood CDR3 motifs.

The iRepertoire nested amplicon-rescue multiplex PCR amplified TCR alpha and beta CDR3s from RNA. For one-step reverse transcription and amplification, roughly 95-450 ng of tissue mRNA or PBMC total RNA was used. TCRdb itself ran the multiplex PCR reads through MiXCR, one entry per CDR3 protein. The sample records roughly 350,000 distinct CDR3 sequences, about 40% being singletons. The V call is TRBV7-2, the J call TRBJ1-2; 8 bases align to TRBD1. The receptor comes from a human donor with low-grade glioma or glioblastoma, undergoing nonglioma brain surgery, or in good health (not recorded which). The sequenced sample was glioma tissue, nonneoplastic brain tissue, or PBMCs (not recorded which). CDR3 region: CASSKGTGYNYGYTF. In DNA form, the CDR3 reads TGTGCCAGCAGCAAGGGGACAGGATATAACTATGGCTACACCTTC.